This T cell receptor (beta chain) is from a study of OX40 agonist ivuxolimab in advanced cancers. Turning to the study itself: Dose-escalation patients were diagnosed with hepatocellular carcinoma, melanoma, renal cell cancer or head and neck cancer.

Produced via immunoSEQ multiplex PCR; TCRdb's table is partial and in-frame only. The repertoire holds around 72,000 clones, with approximately 90% as singletons. This clone was observed a handful of times. The CDR3 covers 15 residues. Trimming removed 1 base at V and 5 bases at J, with 14 bases between. Germline V gene sequence: CDR1 LGHNA, CDR2 YSLEER. Individuals having autoimmune disease history or systemic immunosuppression were not enrolled. The starting material was CD4+ or CD8+ T cells sorted from blood, obtained in a trial of the OX40 agonist ivuxolimab. The chain links TRBV4-3 to TRBJ1-1; no clear D gene. The sequence was obtained from an adult with an advanced solid tumor such as melanoma, head and neck, liver or kidney cancer. The CDR3: CASSQATRTSTEAFF. CDR3 DNA sequence: TGCGCCAGCAGCCAAGCGACACGGACTTCAACTGAAGCTTTCTTT.